This T cell receptor (beta chain) was captured in a study of T cell repertoires in cytomegalovirus infection. CDR3 length: 17 residues. Per the germline V gene, CDR1 is MGHRA and CDR2 is YSYEKL. With 4 bases removed from V and 1 base from J, the gap between germline ends came to 19 bases. General observations from the study: Clonotype analysis showed dominance of the ex vivo response by HLA-C-restricted CMV-specific TCR beta clonotypes.

On this clonotype itself: Its target is not known.

TCRdb re-called the reads through MiXCR, storing one row per CDR3 protein. The sample holds roughly 920,000 distinct CDR3 sequences, 30% to 40% seen once. This material consisted of cultured CD8+ T cells from PBMCs, taken from culture after CMV antigen stimulation. The source is a human donor in good health (CMV status not recorded). Some clones in this sample may be carry-over from other donors' samples. This chain joins TRBV4-1 and TRBJ1-1, with TRBD1 as a possible D gene (5 bases). CDR3 loop: CASSLTRSGLTNTEAFF. Here the CDR3 DNA reads TGCGCCAGCAGCCTTACGAGGTCGGGGCTCACGAACACTGAAGCTTTCTTT.